This is a list of T cell receptor beta chains from one sample in a study of blood T cells in healthy people across ages. TCRdb independently ran MiXCR on the 5' RACE reads; one entry per CDR3 protein. The sample records 800,000 or so distinct CDR3 sequences, roughly 60% being singletons. Sequenced sample: blood. The receptors here all came from a man aged 25 to 45 in good health. Both conserved end residues are part of each CDR3. The D gene is left open where the match is weak. Clone size is given for some rows only: seen once, a few or many times, or a class if the clone is expanded.

d_gene: -
j_gene: TRBJ2-3
v_gene: TRBV7-2
abundance: -
CDR3aa: CASSLVVSRQGDTQYF
CDR3nt: TGTGCCAGCAGCTTAGTGGTATCCAGGCAGGGGGATACGCAGTATTTT

d_gene: -
j_gene: TRBJ1-2
v_gene: TRBV29-1
abundance: few
CDR3aa: CSVTGGLNYGYTF
CDR3nt: TGCAGCGTGACGGGGGGCCTCAACTATGGCTACACCTTC

d_gene: TRBD2
j_gene: TRBJ2-1
v_gene: TRBV6-5
abundance: -
CDR3aa: CASSYSGPASGGLRGEQFF
CDR3nt: TGTGCCAGCAGTTACTCCGGTCCGGCTAGCGGGGGCCTCAGGGGTGAGCAGTTCTTC

d_gene: -
j_gene: TRBJ2-1
v_gene: TRBV30
abundance: few
CDR3aa: CAWSDNEQFF
CDR3nt: TGTGCCTGGAGTGACAATGAGCAGTTCTTC

d_gene: -
j_gene: TRBJ2-5
v_gene: TRBV6-1
abundance: -
CDR3aa: CASSFLADQGETQYF
CDR3nt: TGTGCCAGCAGTTTCTTAGCGGACCAGGGAGAGACCCAGTACTTC

d_gene: -
j_gene: TRBJ1-1
v_gene: TRBV6-1
abundance: -
CDR3aa: CASSLDQGNTEAFF
CDR3nt: TGTGCCAGCAGTCTTGACCAGGGGAACACTGAAGCTTTCTTT

d_gene: -
j_gene: TRBJ1-5
v_gene: TRBV5-6
abundance: -
CDR3aa: CASSLSTAPWPQHF
CDR3nt: TGTGCCAGCAGCTTGAGCACGGCACCTTGGCCCCAGCATTTT

d_gene: TRBD1
j_gene: TRBJ2-1
v_gene: TRBV20-1
abundance: -
CDR3aa: CSAWDRAYNEQFF
CDR3nt: TGCAGTGCTTGGGACAGGGCCTACAATGAGCAGTTCTTC

d_gene: TRBD2
j_gene: TRBJ2-7
v_gene: TRBV28
abundance: -
CDR3aa: CASQSGGSYEQYF
CDR3nt: TGTGCCAGCCAGTCGGGGGGGAGCTACGAGCAGTACTTC

d_gene: TRBD1
j_gene: TRBJ2-7
v_gene: TRBV5-6
abundance: few
CDR3aa: CASSSGDRGPHPSYEQYF
CDR3nt: TGTGCCAGCAGCTCGGGGGACAGGGGGCCTCACCCCTCCTACGAGCAGTACTTC

d_gene: -
j_gene: TRBJ2-5
v_gene: TRBV28
abundance: -
CDR3aa: CASSFPGGVQETQYF
CDR3nt: TGTGCCAGCAGTTTTCCAGGGGGGGTACAAGAGACCCAGTACTTC

d_gene: -
j_gene: TRBJ1-2
v_gene: TRBV12-3/TRBV12-4
abundance: -
CDR3aa: CASSFGTGFPIYGYTF
CDR3nt: TGTGCCAGCAGTTTCGGCACAGGGTTCCCCATCTATGGCTACACCTTC

d_gene: TRBD1
j_gene: TRBJ2-2
v_gene: TRBV12-3/TRBV12-4
abundance: few
CDR3aa: CASSLRRDRGRLRVTGELFF
CDR3nt: TGTGCCAGCAGCCTCCGCCGCGACAGGGGGCGTCTGAGAGTGACCGGGGAGCTGTTTTTT

d_gene: -
j_gene: TRBJ1-5
v_gene: TRBV6-2/TRBV6-3
abundance: -
CDR3aa: CASSYTGTSDQPQHF
CDR3nt: TGTGCCAGCAGTTACACCGGGACCTCCGATCAGCCCCAGCATTTT

d_gene: TRBD2
j_gene: TRBJ2-5
v_gene: TRBV3-1
abundance: -
CDR3aa: CASSQSSGGKYF
CDR3nt: TGTGCCAGCAGCCAATCTAGCGGGGGCAAGTACTTC

d_gene: TRBD1
j_gene: TRBJ2-7
v_gene: TRBV6-2/TRBV6-3
abundance: -
CDR3aa: CASLPWTGEYEQYF
CDR3nt: TGTGCCAGCCTCCCTTGGACAGGGGAATACGAGCAGTACTTC

d_gene: TRBD1
j_gene: TRBJ1-5
v_gene: TRBV20-1
abundance: -
CDR3aa: CSASVSLRGLEPQHF
CDR3nt: TGCAGTGCTAGTGTCAGCCTGAGGGGGCTAGAGCCCCAGCATTTT

d_gene: TRBD1
j_gene: TRBJ2-3
v_gene: TRBV29-1
abundance: few
CDR3aa: CSVGGDRPTADTQYF
CDR3nt: TGCAGCGTTGGCGGGGACAGGCCGACGGCAGATACGCAGTATTTT

d_gene: TRBD2
j_gene: TRBJ2-1
v_gene: TRBV7-2
abundance: -
CDR3aa: CASSPRLAGGGLNEQFF
CDR3nt: TGTGCCAGCAGCCCACGCTTGGCGGGGGGGGGCTTGAATGAGCAGTTCTTC

d_gene: TRBD2
j_gene: TRBJ2-1
v_gene: TRBV20-1
abundance: -
CDR3aa: CSAGGLGLHEQFF
CDR3nt: TGCAGTGCTGGGGGACTAGGGCTTCATGAGCAGTTCTTC

d_gene: -
j_gene: TRBJ1-2
v_gene: TRBV7-3
abundance: -
CDR3aa: CASSPLPGNPAYGYTF
CDR3nt: TGTGCCAGCAGCCCCCTGCCCGGGAACCCTGCCTATGGCTACACCTTC

d_gene: TRBD1
j_gene: TRBJ2-7
v_gene: TRBV12-3/TRBV12-4
abundance: few
CDR3aa: CASSWTGLSYEQYF
CDR3nt: TGTGCCAGCAGTTGGACAGGGCTCTCCTACGAGCAGTACTTC

d_gene: -
j_gene: TRBJ1-5
v_gene: TRBV20-1
abundance: -
CDR3aa: CSARAERDWGQPQHF
CDR3nt: TGCAGTGCTAGAGCCGAAAGGGACTGGGGTCAGCCCCAGCATTTT

d_gene: -
j_gene: TRBJ2-6
v_gene: TRBV29-1
abundance: -
CDR3aa: CSATISGANVLTF
CDR3nt: TGCAGCGCTACAATCTCTGGGGCCAACGTCCTGACTTTC

d_gene: -
j_gene: TRBJ1-2
v_gene: TRBV4-2
abundance: -
CDR3aa: CASNQELTASNYGYTF
CDR3nt: TGTGCCAGCAACCAAGAACTAACAGCCTCTAACTATGGCTACACCTTC

d_gene: -
j_gene: TRBJ1-6
v_gene: TRBV25-1
abundance: -
CDR3aa: CASSENLGGNSPLHF
CDR3nt: TGTGCCAGCAGTGAAAACCTAGGAGGGAATTCACCCCTCCACTTT

d_gene: -
j_gene: TRBJ2-1
v_gene: TRBV30
abundance: -
CDR3aa: CAWGFSSNEQFF
CDR3nt: TGTGCCTGGGGATTCAGCTCCAATGAGCAGTTCTTC

d_gene: -
j_gene: TRBJ2-7
v_gene: TRBV10-3
abundance: -
CDR3aa: CAISESSGLGIYEQYF
CDR3nt: TGTGCCATCAGTGAGTCTTCGGGTTTGGGGATCTACGAGCAGTACTTC

d_gene: -
j_gene: TRBJ2-1
v_gene: TRBV2
abundance: -
CDR3aa: CASTVGQEQFF
CDR3nt: TGTGCCAGCACTGTGGGACAAGAGCAGTTCTTC